This entry features one TCR beta chain sequence. It lacks a known antigen. No qualities accompany the bases; no much larger clone lies one base away. For sequencing of the TCRbeta CDR3 region, genomic DNA was extracted from the sorted cells. The immunoSEQ Assay was used for sequencing of TCRbeta CDR3 regions. Not all clones reach the TCRdb copy of this immuneACCESS table, which keeps in-frame sequences only. Checked studies attribute under half of the gap to unresolved V genes and leave the rest unexplained. Across this sample there are roughly 68,000 clones, with 84% seen only once. The ten largest account for around 1.5% of the sample. The trial excluded patients who had a history of autoimmune disease or were on systemic immunosuppression. Peripheral blood for TCR sequencing was collected from all dose cohorts at baseline, on cycle 4 day 1, and on cycle 7 day 1. Samples came from an open-label, multicenter, first-in-human phase I dose-escalation trial of ivuxolimab. Adults with locally advanced or metastatic head and neck squamous cell, hepatocellular, melanoma or renal cell carcinoma were enrolled in the trial. Before TCR sequencing, CD4+ T cells and CD8+ T cells from peripheral blood were sorted into separate populations.

This entry belongs to a study of OX40 agonist ivuxolimab in advanced cancers. Regarding the research as a whole: Ivuxolimab, which targeted the costimulatory receptor OX40 (CD134), was an agonistic, fully human IgG2 monoclonal antibody. Intravenous ivuxolimab was administered to patients every 2 weeks at six dose levels: 0.01, 0.1, 0.3, 1.5, 3 and 10 mg/kg. Prior anti-PD-1, anti-PD-L1 or anti-CTLA-4 therapy was permitted, and 40% of dose-escalation patients had received checkpoint inhibitors. The monotherapy dose-escalation portion (N of about 52 patients) of the phase I ivuxolimab trial is reported in the paper. Partial responses were achieved by three dose-escalation patients, of whom one had hepatocellular carcinoma and two had cutaneous melanoma. A male proportion of 82.7% and a mean age of about 60 years, ranging from roughly 20 to 80, were recorded for the dose-escalation cohort. The purpose of peripheral TCRbeta sequencing was to test whether ivuxolimab changed TCR sequence diversity and led to clonal T-cell expansion. Of the approximately 50 dose-escalation patients, hepatocellular carcinoma was present in roughly 19, melanoma in approximately 15, renal cell carcinoma in 9 and head and neck cancer in 9.

The CDR3 spans 14 residues, from the cysteine through the phenylalanine. The sequence is cut down to CDR3 DNA, 42 bases in frame from base 1. V and J are truncated by 1 base and 6 bases respectively, leaving an intervening sequence of 12 bases. The germline V gene sets CDR1 to MDHEN and CDR2 to SYDVKM. What the authors observed across the whole study: In partial responders in the 0.1-3.0 mg/kg groups, normalized peripheral clonal expansion was found to be among the lowest, especially among CD8+ T cells. At doses of 0.1 to 3.0 mg/kg, clonal expansion of both CD4+ and CD8+ blood T cells was observed from baseline to week 6. Low levels of normalized T-cell clonal expansion were also seen in some patients who did not respond. On average, CD8+ T cells showed more expanded clones than CD4+ T cells after ivuxolimab. Which antigens the clonally expanded peripheral T cells were specific for was not determined.

The V and J segments used are TRBV28 and TRBJ1-2; TRBD1 is a possible D gene, resting on 5 matching bases. The receptor was derived from an adult with an advanced solid tumor such as melanoma, head and neck, liver or kidney cancer. The source was CD4+ or CD8+ T cells sorted from blood, collected in a trial of the OX40 agonist ivuxolimab. The CDR3 region: CASSLLQGIHGYTF. The DNA sequence follows: TGTGCCAGCAGTTTATTGCAGGGTATTCATGGCTACACCTTC.